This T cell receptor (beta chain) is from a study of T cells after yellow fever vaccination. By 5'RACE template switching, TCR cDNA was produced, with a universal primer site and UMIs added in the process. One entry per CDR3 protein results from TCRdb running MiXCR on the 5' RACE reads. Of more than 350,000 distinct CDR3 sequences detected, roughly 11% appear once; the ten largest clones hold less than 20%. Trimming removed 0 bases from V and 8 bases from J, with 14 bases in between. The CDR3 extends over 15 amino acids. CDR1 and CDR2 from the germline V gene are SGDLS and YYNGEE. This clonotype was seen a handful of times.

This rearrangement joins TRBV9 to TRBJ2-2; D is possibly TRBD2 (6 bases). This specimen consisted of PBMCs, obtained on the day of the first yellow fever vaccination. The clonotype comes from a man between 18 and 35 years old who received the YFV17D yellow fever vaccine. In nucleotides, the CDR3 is TGTGCCAGCAGCGTAGGGGGACTGGTCATGGGGGAGCTGTTTTTT. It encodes CASSVGGLVMGELFF.